These 18 T cell receptor beta chains were sequenced from one sample in a study of cytomegalovirus exposure and HLA in healthy donors. Sequencing was performed with immunoSEQ multiplex PCR; in TCRdb, only in-frame clones are kept and a portion is missing. This sample has some 140,000 clones, with just under 85% found just once. The sample was PBMCs. These receptors all stem from a man aged 30-40 years in good health and CMV-seropositive.

In this sample, this clone turned up once. The J gene is TRBJ2-7, the V gene TRBV5-1; 8 nucleotides align to TRBD1. Looked up from germline, CDR1 is SGHRS and CDR2 is YFSETQ. The V gene end was trimmed by 5 bases and the J gene end by 2 bases; junction bases not matched to a gene: 6. The CDR3 is 14 amino acids. In DNA form, the CDR3 reads TGCGCCAGCAGACGGACAGGGACCACCTACGAGCAGTACTTC. Translated: CASRRTGTTYEQYF.

This clone showed up just a few times. The V call is TRBV7-3, the J call TRBJ2-1, with 9 positions matching TRBD2. The CDR3 sequence is 14 residues long. Trimming removed 6 bases from V and 5 bases from J; junction bases left unmatched: 5. The V gene's germline CDR1 is SGHTA and CDR2 FQGTGA. The CDR3 coding sequence is TGTGCCAGCAGTATGGCGGGGGGGGACAATGAGCAGTTCTTC. This translates into CASSMAGGDNEQFF.

The rearrangement links TRBV5-1 to TRBJ1-1; 7 bases match TRBD1. CDR1 and CDR2 (germline): SGHRS, YFSETQ. V trimming: 4 bases; J trimming: 7 bases; junction bases outside the gene matches: 10. The CDR3 is 14 residues long. The CDR3 is CASSPGTAAYEAFF. For the CDR3, the DNA is TGCGCCAGCAGCCCGGGGACAGCTGCCTATGAAGCTTTCTTT.

The V call is TRBV5-4, the J call TRBJ1-3; D is ambiguous. The CDR3 covers 17 residues. In germline, CDR1 is SGHNT, CDR2 YYREEE (reference sequence). The V gene lost 4 bases and the J gene lost 2 bases, with 19 bases spanning the gap. This CDR3 reads CASSRYEGRTTGNTIYF. In nucleotides, the CDR3 is TGTGCCAGCAGCCGTTATGAAGGGAGGACGACTGGAAACACCATATATTTT.

This clone appeared a single time. The V call is TRBV10-2, the J call TRBJ1-2; maybe TRBD1 (5 bases). Deletions cut 10 bases from V and 4 bases from J, with 16 bases between. The CDR3 has 13 residues. The V gene's germline CDR1 is WSHSY and CDR2 SAAADI. CDR3 sequence: CATLDTWGYGYTF. The CDR3 coding sequence is TGCGCCACTTTGGACACATGGGGCTATGGCTACACCTTC.

This sequence joins TRBV10-3 and TRBJ1-1, with D unclear. The CDR3 is 13 residues long. Germline V lookup: CDR1 ENHRY, CDR2 SYGVKD. With 0 bases removed from V and 5 bases from J, the gap between germline ends came to 7 bases. This CDR3 reads CAISESSFTEAFF. CDR3 sequence (DNA): TGTGCCATCAGTGAGTCCAGTTTTACTGAAGCTTTCTTT.

CDR3 in DNA: TGTGCCAGCAGCCAAGGACAGAGCAATCAGCCCCAGCATTTT. This encodes CASSQGQSNQPQHF. The chain carries TRBV5-5 and TRBJ1-5, with TRBD1 as a possible D gene (6 bases). V dropped 4 bases and J dropped 1 base, with 9 bases sitting between them. The CDR3 sequence is 14 residues long. The germline V gene encodes CDR1 SGHKS and CDR2 YYEKEE (reference sequence).

DNA of the CDR3: TGTGCCAGCAGCTTAACAGGGGGCGAGCAGTACTTC. This encodes CASSLTGGEQYF. The rearrangement links TRBV7-8 to TRBJ2-7; 8 nucleotides match TRBD1. Unmatched junction bases numbered 0, after V lost 2 bases and J lost 6 bases. Germline CDR1 and CDR2: SGHVS and FQNEAQ. The CDR3 contains 12 residues.

The genes are TRBV10-3 and TRBJ1-1, with D maybe TRBD1 (6 bases). CDR3 size: 15 residues. Deletions cut 11 bases from V and 5 bases from J, with 24 bases between. The germline V gene encodes CDR1 ENHRY and CDR2 SYGVKD. This chain's CDR3 is CAAKGTEGGATEAFF. CDR3 coding DNA: TGTGCCGCGAAGGGGACCGAAGGGGGTGCGACTGAAGCTTTCTTT.

The chain has TRBV9 and TRBJ2-3; 16 bases align to TRBD2. CDR1 and CDR2 (germline): SGDLS, YYNGEE. Trimming at V came to 5 bases and at J to 9 bases, leaving 6 bases not matched to a gene. The CDR3 consists of 15 residues. The CDR3 DNA is TGTGCCAGCAGTGGGACTAGCGGGGGGGCGGACACGCAGTATTTT. Protein: CASSGTSGGADTQYF.

The gene calls are TRBV2 and TRBJ1-2, with 7 bases identical to TRBD1. Losses at the gene ends were 1 base for V and 3 bases for J; bases not matched to a gene: 2. This CDR3 region has 14 residues. Looked up from germline, CDR1 is SNHLY and CDR2 is FYNNEI. CDR3 coding DNA: TGTGCCAGCAGTGAAGAGACAGGGTACTATGGCTACACCTTC. It specifies CASSEETGYYGYTF.

The chain couples TRBV14 to TRBJ2-3; a possible D gene is TRBD1 (6 bases). Germline V lookup: CDR1 SGHDN, CDR2 FVKESK. V lost 4 bases and J 8 bases, leaving 22 bases between the germline ends. This CDR3 comprises 16 residues. CDR3 region: CASSPLGGERTLTQYF. CDR3 coding DNA: TGTGCCAGCAGCCCCCTAGGGGGAGAGCGGACCCTTACGCAGTATTTT.

This clone was counted a few times. The chain has TRBV7-9 and TRBJ1-2, with a possible D match to TRBD1 (6 bases). Per germline, CDR1 SEHNR and CDR2 FQNEAQ (reference sequence). The CDR3 spans 14 residues. Trimming cost V 1 base and J 4 bases, with 10 bases left between them. The CDR3 here is CASSLGQAFYGYTF. In DNA, the CDR3 is TGTGCCAGCAGCTTAGGACAGGCCTTCTATGGCTACACCTTC. Looking up the rest from reference TRBV7-9 and TRBJ1-2 gives the full variable domain: DTGVSQNPRHKITKRGQNVTFRCDPISEHNRLYWYRQTLGQGPEFLTYFQNEAQLEKSRLLSDRFSAERPKGSFSTLEIQRTEQGDSAMYLCASSLGQAFYGYTFGSGTRLTVV.

This clone was detected only once. The chain joins TRBV4-1 to TRBJ1-2; D gene ambiguous. Trimming pared 5 bases from V and 2 bases from J, leaving 12 bases between. The germline V gene has CDR1 MGHRA and CDR2 YSYEKL. This CDR3 contains 14 residues. The CDR3 nucleotides read TGCGCCAGCAGCGGGCAGAGCGGAAACTATGGCTACACCTTC. It codes for CASSGQSGNYGYTF.

V usage is TRBV5-1 and J usage is TRBJ2-3; D not certain. CDR1 is SGHRS and CDR2 is YFSETQ in the germline V gene. The V end lost 4 bases, the J end lost 0 bases, and 18 bases lay between the germline ends. The CDR3 is made up of 17 amino acids. The CDR3 sequence: CASSALGGGASTDTQYF. The CDR3 DNA follows: TGCGCCAGCAGCGCCCTAGGCGGCGGAGCTAGCACAGATACGCAGTATTTT.

The chain carries TRBV4-1 and TRBJ2-3; 14 bases match TRBD2. The germline gives CDR1 MGHRA, CDR2 YSYEKL. The trim removed 3 bases at V and 2 bases at J, leaving 13 bases unmatched. This CDR3 is built from 20 residues. In nucleotides, the CDR3 is TGCGCCAGCAGCCACCCGGGACTAGCGGGAGTTATTACTTCCACAGATACGCAGTATTTT. This sequence encodes CASSHPGLAGVITSTDTQYF.

The chain couples TRBV6-6 to TRBJ1-1, with D tentatively TRBD1 (6 bases). V gave up 6 bases and J gave up 10 bases, with 18 bases separating them. The CDR3 loop spans 13 amino acids. CDR1 is MNHNY, CDR2 SVGAGI, per germline (reference sequence). DNA for the CDR3: TGTGCCAGCAGGGAGCTGAACAGGGAGAGAGCTTTCTTT. Translating it yields CASRELNRERAFF.

This rearrangement joins TRBV15 to TRBJ1-2; D remains ambiguous. V was cut by 5 bases and J by 8 bases, with 15 bases left in between. The CDR3 is 13 amino acids. The germline CDR1 and CDR2 sequences are LNHNV and YYDKDF (reference sequence). CDR3 loop: CATSAQRHGGYTF. The CDR3 bases are TGTGCCACCAGCGCCCAAAGACATGGCGGCTACACCTTC.